The sequence of this T cell receptor (beta chain) was determined in a study of cytomegalovirus exposure and HLA in healthy donors. PCR involved 60 Vbeta and 13 Jbeta primers. Here immunoSEQ multiplex PCR was the method, and the copy in TCRdb shows in-frame clones only, minus some. The sample yields about 150,000 clones, just under 85% seen once. The source material was PBMCs. This clonotype was sampled from a girl between 10 and 17 years old in good health and CMV-seropositive.

The CDR3 is CASSQEQFYGYTF. Written as DNA, the CDR3 is TGTGCCAGCAGCCAAGAACAGTTTTATGGCTACACCTTC. The chain is built from TRBV14 and TRBJ1-2; no firm D call. The CDR3 is 13 residues long. Trimming took 0 bases from V and 5 from J, leaving 7 bases between them. Germline CDR1 is SGHDN and CDR2 is FVKESK.